This TCR beta chain emerged from a study of CD8 T cells in ankylosing spondylitis. Using its own MiXCR run on the 5' RACE reads, TCRdb lists one record per CDR3 protein. The table records approximately 300,000 distinct CDR3 sequences, roughly 8% of them present only once. Whole-study results and caveats: Made up of roughly 8 highly homologous variants, a TCR beta motif appeared characteristic of ankylosing spondylitis blood.

This clonotype was counted a few times. Its antigen is not known. The receptor's source is a male donor with ankylosing spondylitis. The sample was blood, either unsorted or a sorted T cell fraction (not recorded which).

CDR3 coding DNA: TGCAGCACCCGTCCCCGGGGACCCGCCGGGGAGCTGTTTTTT. Translation: CSTRPRGPAGELFF. The J gene is TRBJ2-2, the V gene TRBV20-1, with D perhaps TRBD1 or TRBD2 (5 bases each). CDR1 is DFQATT, CDR2 SNEGSKA, per germline (reference sequence). This CDR3 has 14 amino acids.